The 8 T cell receptor beta chains below come from one sample, sequenced in a study of T cells in Graves' hyperthyroidism and ophthalmopathy. Researchers amplified the TCR beta CDR3 regions from RNA transcripts. Initially, a first-round RT-PCR of the TCR CDR3 employed the HTBI primer set. TCRdb passed the multiplex PCR reads through MiXCR, listing each CDR3 protein once. The sample consists of 500,000 to 800,000 distinct CDR3 sequences, about 15% of them appearing once. Input material: blood. The origin of the receptors is a woman between 45 and 60 years old with Graves' ophthalmopathy.

This clonotype came up many times. The rearrangement uses TRBV6-2 or TRBV6-3 and TRBJ2-4; 11 bases agree with TRBD2. The CDR3 runs to 17 residues. V dropped 3 bases and J dropped 4; count of bases not matched to a gene: 8. Looked up from germline, CDR1 is MNHEY and CDR2 is SVGEGT. CDR3: CASSYPLAGGPKNIQYF. The CDR3 DNA follows: TGTGCCAGCAGTTATCCCCTAGCGGGAGGACCGAAAAACATTCAGTACTTC.

This clonotype was recorded at least ten times. Here the CDR3 reads CASMDMVPRTGTSGRSYNEQFF. The CDR3 coding sequence is TGTGCCAGCATGGACATGGTTCCGCGGACCGGGACTAGCGGGAGGTCCTACAATGAGCAGTTCTTC. This rearrangement joins TRBV28 to TRBJ2-1; 15 bases line up with TRBD2. Trimming cost V 7 bases and J 1 base; bases outside gene matches: 20. The CDR3 is 22 residues long. CDR1 and CDR2 from the germline V gene are MDHEN and SYDVKM.

This clonotype was counted many times. V usage is TRBV7-2 and J usage is TRBJ2-5, with D perhaps TRBD1 (6 bases). Germline CDR1 and CDR2: SGHTA and FQGNSA. CDR3 length: 13 residues. Trimming stripped 5 bases from V and 9 bases from J, with 16 bases between. The CDR3 loop is CASSRDTIKAQYF. Here the CDR3 DNA reads TGTGCCAGCAGCCGGGACACCATCAAAGCCCAGTACTTC. Full variable domain (missing parts from reference TRBV7-2 and TRBJ2-5): GAGVSQSPSNKVTEKGKDVELRCDPISGHTALYWYRQSLGQGLEFLIYFQGNSAPDKSGLPSDRFSAERTGGSVSTLTIQRTQQEDSAVYLCASSRDTIKAQYFGPGTRLLVL.

Points on this clonotype: Since a much larger clone is just one base distant, this may be a read error. The CDR3 end shows no conserved phenylalanine or tryptophan, and so a read error is likely. This chain joins TRBV12-3 or TRBV12-4 and TRBJ2-7; D is unclear. The CDR3 has 13 amino acids. Between the trimmed V and J ends, which lost 6 bases and 4 bases, there was a span of 13 bases. DNA of the CDR3: TGTGCCAGCAGATTTCGTTTGGGGTACGAGCAGTACCTC. Protein: CASRFRLGYEQYL.

This clonotype showed up many times. The chain is built from TRBV9 and TRBJ2-7, with 7 bases lining up with TRBD2. CDR3 length: 15 amino acids. V lost 0 bases to trimming and J lost 2 bases; unmatched junction nucleotides: 5. Per germline, CDR1 SGDLS and CDR2 YYNGEE. The CDR3 is CASSVEAGATYEQYF. The CDR3 bases are TGTGCCAGCAGCGTAGAGGCGGGAGCGACCTACGAGCAGTACTTC.

This clonotype was recorded many times. This chain joins TRBV18 and TRBJ2-5; weak D call: TRBD2 (6 bases). Germline CDR1 is KGHSH and CDR2 is LQKENI. CDR3 length: 14 amino acids. V lost 3 bases and J 3 bases, leaving 11 bases between the germline ends. The CDR3 is CASSPAGREETQYF. The CDR3 bases are TGTGCCAGCTCACCGGCGGGGCGGGAAGAGACCCAGTACTTC.

This clonotype was seen at least ten times. The CDR3 region is CASSPDRNYEQFF. CDR3 in DNA: TGTGCCAGCAGTCCGGACAGGAACTATGAGCAGTTCTTC. The V call is TRBV27, the J call TRBJ2-1; 7 positions match TRBD1. The V gene end was trimmed by 5 bases and the J gene end by 8 bases; junction bases not matched to a gene: 6. CDR3 length: 13 residues. The germline CDR1 and CDR2 sequences are MNHEY and SMNVEV (reference sequence).

With regard to this clonotype: A much larger clone differs from this one at a single base, so this may be a read error. The J gene is TRBJ1-1, the V gene TRBV27, with a possible D match to TRBD1 (5 bases). The CDR3 spans 17 residues. Per the germline V gene, CDR1 is MNHEY and CDR2 is SMNVEV (reference sequence). Trimming stripped 10 bases from V and 5 bases from J, with 29 bases between. CDR3 in amino acids: CANSSLGRKGYRTEAFF. The CDR3 coding sequence is TGTGCCAACAGCAGCCTTGGACGGAAGGGGTATCGAACTGAAGCTTTCTTT.